Each of the 21 T cell receptor beta chains below was sequenced from the same sample in a study of cytomegalovirus exposure and HLA in healthy donors. Researchers ran the PCR with 60 Vbeta and 13 Jbeta primers. Assay: immunoSEQ multiplex PCR; the TCRdb copy retains only in-frame clones and omits some. This repertoire includes about 200,000 clones. Sequenced sample: PBMCs. These receptors came from a girl aged 2-10 years in good health and CMV-seropositive.

The chain couples TRBV2 to TRBJ2-1, with TRBD1 as a possible D gene (6 bases). V dropped 6 bases and J dropped 0 bases, with 9 bases sitting between them. The CDR3 covers 14 residues. Germline V gives CDR1 SNHLY, CDR2 FYNNEI. As DNA, the CDR3 is TGTGCCAGCAGAGGACAGAGCTCCTACAATGAGCAGTTCTTC. Translation gives CASRGQSSYNEQFF.

J is TRBJ2-1 and V is TRBV5-1; 14 nucleotides align to TRBD2. This CDR3 comprises 16 residues. CDR1 and CDR2 (germline): SGHRS, YFSETQ. The J segment lost 7 bases and the V segment lost 4 bases, leaving 7 bases of the junction unmatched. CDR3 bases: TGCGCCAGCAGCGGGGGGACTAGCGGGAGTACAAATGAGCAGTTCTTC. The encoded protein is CASSGGTSGSTNEQFF.

The chain recombines TRBV19 with TRBJ1-2; D unclear. The V gene lost 7 bases and the J gene lost 8 bases, with 8 bases spanning the gap. CDR1 and CDR2 (germline): LNHDA, SQIVND (reference sequence). CDR3 length equals 10 residues. The CDR3 here is CASKESGYTF. CDR3 sequence (DNA): TGTGCCAGTAAGGAGAGCGGCTACACCTTC.

CDR3 residues: CASSLIIGTSEYEQYF. Written as DNA, the CDR3 is TGTGCCAGCAGTTTGATAATTGGGACTAGCGAGTACGAGCAGTACTTC. J is TRBJ2-7 and V is TRBV28, with 10 nucleotides matching TRBD2. From germline, CDR1 is MDHEN and CDR2 SYDVKM. V trimming: 3 bases; J trimming: 4 bases; junction bases outside the gene matches: 9. The CDR3 is 16 residues long.

This chain connects TRBV4-1 to TRBJ2-3, with TRBD2 matching over 8 bases. With V trimmed by 0 bases and J by 6 bases, 8 bases remained unmatched. The CDR3 sequence is 16 residues long. Germline V CDR1 and CDR2: MGHRA, YSYEKL. The CDR3 nucleotides read TGCGCCAGCAGCCAAGAACGAGCGGGAGCTTGGGATACGCAGTATTTT. Its translation: CASSQERAGAWDTQYF.

This chain joins TRBV4-1 and TRBJ2-3; 12 bases map to TRBD2. The CDR3 has 18 amino acids. V gave up 7 bases and J gave up 4 bases; unmatched junction bases: 15. Looked up from germline, CDR1 is MGHRA and CDR2 is YSYEKL. CDR3 DNA: TGCGCCAGCACCCCGCTAGCGGGAGGGGAAGGGTTTGCAGATACGCAGTATTTT. Its protein product is CASTPLAGGEGFADTQYF.

This chain connects TRBV7-9 to TRBJ1-2; 7 bases are shared with TRBD1. The CDR3 is 15 residues long. V shed 5 bases, J shed 6 bases, and the junction held 12 bases outside the gene matches. Germline V CDR1 and CDR2: SEHNR, FQNEAQ (reference sequence). CDR3 bases: TGTGCCAGCAGCGCTCGACAGGGCAAGGGGGATGGCTACACCTTC. The encoded protein is CASSARQGKGDGYTF.

The J gene is TRBJ1-4, the V gene TRBV2, with 8 positions matching TRBD1. CDR1 is SNHLY and CDR2 is FYNNEI in the germline V gene. Trimming removed 6 bases from V and 8 bases from J; junction bases left unmatched: 8. This CDR3 has 14 amino acids. Here the CDR3 reads CASRGGQGYEKLFF. CDR3 nucleotides: TGTGCCAGCAGGGGCGGACAGGGTTACGAAAAACTGTTTTTT.

V is TRBV14 and J is TRBJ2-7, with 11 bases aligning to TRBD2. V gave up 4 bases and J gave up 4 bases; unmatched junction bases: 9. Germline V gene sequence: CDR1 SGHDN, CDR2 FVKESK. The CDR3 runs to 16 residues. DNA for the CDR3: TGTGCCAGCAGCCCAACTAGCGGGAGTTGGGGGTACGAGCAGTACTTC. Encoded protein: CASSPTSGSWGYEQYF. Full variable domain (missing parts from reference TRBV14 and TRBJ2-7): EAGVTQFPSHSVIEKGQTVTLRCDPISGHDNLYWYRRVMGKEIKFLLHFVKESKQDESGMPNNRFLAERTGGTYSTLKVQPAELEDSGVYFCASSPTSGSWGYEQYFGPGTRLTVT.

This chain joins TRBV6-1 and TRBJ1-5; D is undetermined. The V end lost 0 bases, the J end lost 7 bases, and 7 bases lay between the germline ends. The CDR3 contains 13 residues. CDR1 is MNHNS, CDR2 SASEGT, per germline. The CDR3 sequence: CASSEAPGQPQHF. DNA of the CDR3: TGTGCCAGCAGTGAAGCGCCAGGACAGCCCCAGCATTTT.

This rearrangement joins TRBV19 to TRBJ2-7; D remains unclear. CDR3 length equals 13 residues. The germline gives CDR1 LNHDA, CDR2 SQIVND (reference sequence). Trimming removed 6 bases at V and 7 bases at J, with 16 bases between. The CDR3 protein is CASSQKRQSEQYF. In DNA, the CDR3 is TGTGCCAGTAGCCAAAAACGCCAGTCAGAGCAGTACTTC.

V usage is TRBV18 and J usage is TRBJ1-2; 8 bases line up with TRBD1. Per germline, CDR1 KGHSH and CDR2 LQKENI. This CDR3 has 15 residues. After removal of 2 bases from V and 4 bases from J, the junction contained 6 bases not matched to a gene. The chain's CDR3 is CASSPVDREGYGYTF. Written as DNA, the CDR3 is TGTGCCAGCTCACCAGTGGACAGGGAGGGCTATGGCTACACCTTC.

CDR3 protein: CASSESWETQYF. In nucleotides, the CDR3 is TGCGCCAGCAGTGAGAGCTGGGAGACCCAGTACTTC. J is TRBJ2-5 and V is TRBV10-1; D gene ambiguous. The CDR3 has 12 residues. Germline-derived CDR1 and CDR2 are WNHNN and SYGVQD (reference sequence). Deletions cut 2 bases from V and 5 bases from J, with 6 bases between.

This chain connects TRBV4-2 to TRBJ2-5; D unclear. The DNA end is a closer match to TRBJ2-7, so the J assignment may be wrong. Germline loops: CDR1 LGHNA, CDR2 YNFKEQ. This CDR3 is built from 15 residues. The CDR3 spells CASSQGMGQTYEQYF. CDR3 in DNA: TGTGCCAGCAGCCAAGGGATGGGCCAAACCTACGAGCAGTACTTC.

The chain carries TRBV15 and TRBJ2-7; 7 bases match TRBD1. CDR1 and CDR2 from the germline V gene are LNHNV and YYDKDF (reference sequence). This CDR3 is built from 16 residues. V was pared by 0 bases and J by 5 bases, with 10 bases of the junction left unmatched. The CDR3 sequence is CATSRDKAGGYHEQYF. The CDR3 nucleotides read TGTGCCACCAGCAGAGATAAGGCAGGGGGTTACCACGAGCAGTACTTC.

The V call is TRBV29-1, the J call TRBJ2-1; 9 bases fit TRBD2. From germline, CDR1 is SQVTM and CDR2 ANQGSEA. Trimming at V came to 4 bases and at J to 2 bases, leaving 6 bases not matched to a gene. This CDR3 region has 15 residues. The CDR3 DNA reads TGCAGCGTTGTAGCTAGCGGGGTTGCCTACAATGAGCAGTTCTTC. It encodes CSVVASGVAYNEQFF.

This clone counts as medium-sized by frequency. The chain has TRBV11-3 and TRBJ2-3, with a tentative D call TRBD2 (6 bases). CDR1 is SGHNT, CDR2 YENEEA, per germline. CDR3 length: 18 residues. V lost 3 bases and J 0 bases, leaving 19 bases between the germline ends. CDR3 amino acids: CASSFAPGVAASTDTQYF. The CDR3 DNA is TGTGCCAGCAGCTTTGCCCCTGGGGTAGCGGCTAGCACAGATACGCAGTATTTT.

This rearrangement joins TRBV6-1 to TRBJ2-5; 12 nucleotides agree with TRBD2. TRBJ2-7 explains the end of the DNA better; the J call may be wrong. Germline V gene sequence: CDR1 MNHNS, CDR2 SASEGT. The CDR3 contains 13 residues. The CDR3 is CASRTSGRDEQYF. CDR3 DNA: TGTGCCAGCAGGACTAGCGGGAGAGACGAGCAGTACTTC.

The chain is built from TRBV18 and TRBJ1-1, with D unresolved. CDR3 length: 16 residues. The germline V gene has CDR1 KGHSH and CDR2 LQKENI. The V end was cut by 3 bases, the J end by 0 bases, with 14 bases between. The CDR3, as DNA: TGTGCCAGCTCACCCAATCCGCCAGACTTGAACACTGAAGCTTTCTTT. This codes for CASSPNPPDLNTEAFF.

This chain joins TRBV7-2 and TRBJ2-2; D may be TRBD1 (5 bases). Deletions cut 5 bases from V and 6 bases from J, with 10 bases between. From germline, CDR1 is SGHTA and CDR2 FQGNSA. This CDR3 has 13 amino acids. The CDR3 bases are TGTGCCAGCAGCCATAGGACACCCGGGGAGCTGTTTTTT. This codes for CASSHRTPGELFF.

The chain is built from TRBV27 and TRBJ1-4; D is perhaps TRBD1 (5 bases). The V gene's germline CDR1 is MNHEY and CDR2 SMNVEV (reference sequence). V lost 3 bases and J lost 3, with 5 bases in between. This CDR3 is built from 13 residues. The CDR3 reads CASSFRANEKLFF. The DNA of the CDR3 is TGTGCCAGCAGTTTCAGGGCTAATGAAAAACTGTTTTTT.